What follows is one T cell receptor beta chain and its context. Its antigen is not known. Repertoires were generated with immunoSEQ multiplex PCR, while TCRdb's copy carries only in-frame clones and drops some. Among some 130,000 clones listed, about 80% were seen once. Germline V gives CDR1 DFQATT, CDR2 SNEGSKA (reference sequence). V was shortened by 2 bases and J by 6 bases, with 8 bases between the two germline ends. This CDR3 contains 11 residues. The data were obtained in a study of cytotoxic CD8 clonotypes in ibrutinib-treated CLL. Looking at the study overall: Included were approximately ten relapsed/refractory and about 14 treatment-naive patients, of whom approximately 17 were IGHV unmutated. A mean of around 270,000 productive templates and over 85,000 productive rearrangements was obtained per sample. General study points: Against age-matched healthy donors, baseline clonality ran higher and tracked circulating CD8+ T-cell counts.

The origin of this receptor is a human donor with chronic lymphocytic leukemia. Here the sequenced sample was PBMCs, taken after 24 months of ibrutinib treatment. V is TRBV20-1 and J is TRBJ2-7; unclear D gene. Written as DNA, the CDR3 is TGCAGTGCTAGACGCCCGCCCGAGCAGTACTTC. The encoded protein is CSARRPPEQYF.